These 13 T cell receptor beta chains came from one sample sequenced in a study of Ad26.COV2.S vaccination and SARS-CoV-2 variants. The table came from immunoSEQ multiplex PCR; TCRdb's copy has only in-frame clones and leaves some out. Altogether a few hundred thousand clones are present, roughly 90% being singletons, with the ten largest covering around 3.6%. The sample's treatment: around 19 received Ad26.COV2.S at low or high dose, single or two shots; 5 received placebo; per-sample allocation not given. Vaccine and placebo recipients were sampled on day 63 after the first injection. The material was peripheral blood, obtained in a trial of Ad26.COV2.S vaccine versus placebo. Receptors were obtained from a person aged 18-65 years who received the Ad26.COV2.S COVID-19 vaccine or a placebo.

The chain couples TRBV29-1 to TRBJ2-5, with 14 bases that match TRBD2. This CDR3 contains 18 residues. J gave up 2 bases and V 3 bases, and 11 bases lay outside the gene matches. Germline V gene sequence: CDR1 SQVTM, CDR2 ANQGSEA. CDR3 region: CSVERPGLAGALQETQYF. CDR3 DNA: TGCAGCGTTGAGAGGCCGGGACTAGCGGGGGCCTTACAAGAGACCCAGTACTTC. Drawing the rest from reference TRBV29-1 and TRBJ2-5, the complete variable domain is SAVISQKPSRDICQRGTSLTIQCQVDSQVTMMFWYRQQPGQSLTLIATANQGSEATYESGFVIDKFPISRPNLTFSTLTVSNMSPEDSSIYLCSVERPGLAGALQETQYFGPGTRLLVL.

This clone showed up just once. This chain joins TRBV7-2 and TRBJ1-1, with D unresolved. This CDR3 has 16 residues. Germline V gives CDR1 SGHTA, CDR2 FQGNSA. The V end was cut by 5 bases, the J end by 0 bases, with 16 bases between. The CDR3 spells CASSPVGGDLNTEAFF. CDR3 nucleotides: TGTGCCAGCAGCCCAGTCGGAGGAGACTTGAACACTGAAGCTTTCTTT.

The CDR3 coding sequence is TGTGCCAGCAGTTTTACGGGCAATTTGGAGCAGTTCTTC. Its translation is CASSFTGNLEQFF. The rearrangement joins TRBV12-3 or TRBV12-4 to TRBJ2-1; D remains unclear. V was shortened by 3 bases and J by 10 bases, with 13 bases between the two germline ends. The CDR3 spans 13 residues.

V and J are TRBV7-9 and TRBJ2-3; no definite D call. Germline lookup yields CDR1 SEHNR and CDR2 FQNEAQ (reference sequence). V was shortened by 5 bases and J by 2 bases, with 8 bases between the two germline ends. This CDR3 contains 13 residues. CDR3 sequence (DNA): TGTGCCAGCAGCGCACCCTACACAGATACGCAGTATTTT. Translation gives CASSAPYTDTQYF.

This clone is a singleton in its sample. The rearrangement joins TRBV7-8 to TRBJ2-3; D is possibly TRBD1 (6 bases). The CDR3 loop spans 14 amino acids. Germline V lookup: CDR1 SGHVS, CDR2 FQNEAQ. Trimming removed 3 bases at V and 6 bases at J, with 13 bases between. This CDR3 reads CASSFFPGADTQYF. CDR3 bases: TGTGCCAGCAGCTTTTTCCCAGGGGCGGATACGCAGTATTTT.

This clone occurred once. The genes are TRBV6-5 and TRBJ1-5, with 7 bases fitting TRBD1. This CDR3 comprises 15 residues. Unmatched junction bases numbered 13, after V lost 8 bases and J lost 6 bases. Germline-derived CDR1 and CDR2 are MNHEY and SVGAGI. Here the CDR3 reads CASSSGTDRSQPQHF. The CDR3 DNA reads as TGTGCCAGCTCATCCGGGACAGATAGGAGTCAGCCCCAGCATTTT.

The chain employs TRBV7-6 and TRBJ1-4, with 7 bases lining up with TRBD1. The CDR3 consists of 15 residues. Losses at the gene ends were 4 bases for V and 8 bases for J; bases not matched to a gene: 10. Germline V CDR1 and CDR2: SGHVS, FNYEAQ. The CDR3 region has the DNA TGTGCCAGCAGCTCAATGGGACAGCTGGGCGAAAAACTGTTTTTT. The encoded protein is CASSSMGQLGEKLFF.

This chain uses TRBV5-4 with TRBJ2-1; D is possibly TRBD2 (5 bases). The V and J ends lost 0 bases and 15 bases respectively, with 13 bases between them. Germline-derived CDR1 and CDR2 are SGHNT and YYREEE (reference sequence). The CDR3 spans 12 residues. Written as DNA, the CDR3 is TGTGCCAGCAGCTTGGCCACTAGTGATCGGTTCTTC. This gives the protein CASSLATSDRFF.

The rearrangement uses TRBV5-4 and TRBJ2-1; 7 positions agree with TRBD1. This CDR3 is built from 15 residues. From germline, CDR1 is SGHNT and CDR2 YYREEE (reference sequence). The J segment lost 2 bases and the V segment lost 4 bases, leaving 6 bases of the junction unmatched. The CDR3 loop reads CASSADQGAYNEQFF. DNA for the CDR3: TGTGCCAGCAGCGCCGATCAGGGGGCCTACAATGAGCAGTTCTTC. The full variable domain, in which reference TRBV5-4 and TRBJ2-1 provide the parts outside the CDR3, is ETGVTQSPTHLIKTRGQQVTLRCSSQSGHNTVSWYQQALGQGPQFIFQYYREEENGRGNFPPRFSGLQFPNYSSELNVNALELDDSALYLCASSADQGAYNEQFFGPGTRLTVL.

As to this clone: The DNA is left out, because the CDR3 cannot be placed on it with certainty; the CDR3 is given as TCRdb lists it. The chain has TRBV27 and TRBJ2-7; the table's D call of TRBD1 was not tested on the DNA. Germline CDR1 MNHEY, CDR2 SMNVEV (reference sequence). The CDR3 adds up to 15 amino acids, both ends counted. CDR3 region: CASSSSGHWSDEQYF.

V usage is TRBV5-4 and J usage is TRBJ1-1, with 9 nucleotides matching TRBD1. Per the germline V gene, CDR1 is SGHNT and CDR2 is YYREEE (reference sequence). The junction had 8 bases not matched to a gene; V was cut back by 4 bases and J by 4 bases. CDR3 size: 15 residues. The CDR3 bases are TGTGCCAGCAGCCCGAACCGGGACAGGGCCACTGAAGCTTTCTTT. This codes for CASSPNRDRATEAFF.

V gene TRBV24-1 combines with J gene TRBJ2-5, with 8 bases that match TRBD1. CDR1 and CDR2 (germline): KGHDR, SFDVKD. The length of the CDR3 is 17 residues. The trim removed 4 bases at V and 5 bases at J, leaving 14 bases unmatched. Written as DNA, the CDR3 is TGTGCCACCAGTGACCCTATACGGCAGGGGGCGCGGGAGACCCAGTACTTC. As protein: CATSDPIRQGARETQYF.

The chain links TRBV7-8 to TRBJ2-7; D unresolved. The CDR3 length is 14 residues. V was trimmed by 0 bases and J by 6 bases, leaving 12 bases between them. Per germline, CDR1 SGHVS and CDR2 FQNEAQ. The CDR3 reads CASSLAPALSEQYF. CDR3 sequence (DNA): TGTGCCAGCAGCTTAGCGCCGGCCTTATCCGAGCAGTACTTC.